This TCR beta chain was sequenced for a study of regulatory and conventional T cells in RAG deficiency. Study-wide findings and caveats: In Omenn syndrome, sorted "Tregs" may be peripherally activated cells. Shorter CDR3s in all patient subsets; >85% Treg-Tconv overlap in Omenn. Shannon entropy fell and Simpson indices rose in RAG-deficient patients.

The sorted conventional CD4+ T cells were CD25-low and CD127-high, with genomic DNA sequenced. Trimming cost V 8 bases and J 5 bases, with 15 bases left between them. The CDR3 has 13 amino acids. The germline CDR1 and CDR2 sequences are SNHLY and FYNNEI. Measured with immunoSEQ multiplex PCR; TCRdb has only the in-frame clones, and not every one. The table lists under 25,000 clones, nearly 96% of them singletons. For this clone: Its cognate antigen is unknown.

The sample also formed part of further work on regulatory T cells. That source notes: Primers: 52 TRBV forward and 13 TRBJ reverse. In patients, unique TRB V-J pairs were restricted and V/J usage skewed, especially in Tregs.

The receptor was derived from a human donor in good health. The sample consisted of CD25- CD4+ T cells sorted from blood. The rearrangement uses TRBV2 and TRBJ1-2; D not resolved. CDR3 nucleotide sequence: TGTGCCAGCCTCCTAGCAGGCCTTTATGGCTACACCTTC. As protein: CASLLAGLYGYTF.